The clone carrying this T cell receptor beta chain occurred many times. The germline gives CDR1 SEHNR, CDR2 FQNEAQ (reference sequence). The CDR3 loop spans 13 amino acids. The germline V and J ends were trimmed by 5 bases and 7 bases, with 15 bases remaining between them. TCRdb re-called the RT-PCR reads through MiXCR, storing one row per CDR3 protein. Of about 680,000 distinct CDR3 sequences in the sample, around 14% are singletons; the top ten hold 3.6%. Material for sequencing was memory CD4+ T cells from blood. This chain joins TRBV7-9 and TRBJ2-7, with D perhaps matching TRBD1 or TRBD2 (5 bases each). The clonotype originates from a female donor in good health, serving as a healthy control. The CDR3 DNA follows: TGTGCCAGCAGCCGTGGGGGATACGAGGAGCAGTACTTC. Translation gives CASSRGGYEEQYF.